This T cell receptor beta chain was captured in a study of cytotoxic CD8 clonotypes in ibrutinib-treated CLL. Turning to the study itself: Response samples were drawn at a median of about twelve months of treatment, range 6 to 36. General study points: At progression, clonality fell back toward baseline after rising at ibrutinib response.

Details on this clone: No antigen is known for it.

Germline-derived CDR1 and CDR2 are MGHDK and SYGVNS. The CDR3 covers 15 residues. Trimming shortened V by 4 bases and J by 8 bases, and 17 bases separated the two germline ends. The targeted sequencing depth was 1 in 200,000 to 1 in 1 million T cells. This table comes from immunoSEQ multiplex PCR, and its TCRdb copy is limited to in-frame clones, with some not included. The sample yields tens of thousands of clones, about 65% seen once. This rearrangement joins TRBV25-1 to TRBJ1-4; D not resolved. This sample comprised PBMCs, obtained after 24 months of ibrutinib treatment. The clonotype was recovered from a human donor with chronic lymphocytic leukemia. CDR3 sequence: CASSVYSVESEKLFF. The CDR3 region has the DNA TGTGCCAGCAGTGTTTACAGTGTTGAGAGCGAAAAACTGTTTTTT. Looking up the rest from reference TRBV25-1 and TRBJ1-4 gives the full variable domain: EADIYQTPRYLVIGTGKKITLECSQTMGHDKMYWYQQDPGMELHLIHYSYGVNSTEKGDLSSESTVSRIRTEHFPLTLESARPSHTSQYLCASSVYSVESEKLFFGSGTQLSVL.